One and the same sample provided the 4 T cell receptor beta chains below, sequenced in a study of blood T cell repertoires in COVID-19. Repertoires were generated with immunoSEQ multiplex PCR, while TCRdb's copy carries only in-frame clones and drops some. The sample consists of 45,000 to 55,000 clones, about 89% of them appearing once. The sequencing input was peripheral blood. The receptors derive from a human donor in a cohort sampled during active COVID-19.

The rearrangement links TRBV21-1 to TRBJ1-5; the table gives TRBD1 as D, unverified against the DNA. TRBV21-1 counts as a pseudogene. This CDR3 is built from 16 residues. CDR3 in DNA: TGTGCCAGCAGCAAAGGGACAGGGGATGGGAATCAGCCCCAGCATTTT. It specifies CASSKGTGDGNQPQHF.

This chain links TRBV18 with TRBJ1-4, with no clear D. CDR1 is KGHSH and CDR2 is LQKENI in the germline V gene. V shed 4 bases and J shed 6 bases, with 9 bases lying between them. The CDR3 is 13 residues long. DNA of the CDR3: TGTGCCAGCTCACAACAGCAGGATGAAAAACTGTTTTTT. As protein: CASSQQQDEKLFF.

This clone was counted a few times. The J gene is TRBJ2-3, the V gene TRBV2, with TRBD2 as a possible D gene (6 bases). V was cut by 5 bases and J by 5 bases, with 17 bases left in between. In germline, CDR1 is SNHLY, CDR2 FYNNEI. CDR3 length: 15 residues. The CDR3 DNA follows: TGTGCCAGCAGTAGTAACGGGGGTGGGAAAGATACGCAGTATTTT. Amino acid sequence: CASSSNGGGKDTQYF.

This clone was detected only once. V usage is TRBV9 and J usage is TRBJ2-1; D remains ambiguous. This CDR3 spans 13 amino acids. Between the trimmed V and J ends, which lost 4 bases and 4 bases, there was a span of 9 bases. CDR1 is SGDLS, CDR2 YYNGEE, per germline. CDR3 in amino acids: CASSPPGYNEQFF. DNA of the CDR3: TGTGCCAGCAGCCCCCCCGGTTACAATGAGCAGTTCTTC.